Below are 23 T cell receptor beta chains sequenced from a single sample in a study of T cells in Graves' hyperthyroidism and ophthalmopathy. RNA transcripts gave rise to amplified TCR beta CDR3 regions. With the HTBI primer set, the TCR CDR3 went through a first round of RT-PCR. One entry per CDR3 protein, called by TCRdb with MiXCR from the multiplex PCR reads. The data contain about 400,000 distinct CDR3 sequences, 15% of them singletons. Sequenced: blood. Source of these receptors: a woman aged 25-40 years with Graves' hyperthyroidism.

The table lists this clonotype with many counts. This rearrangement joins TRBV27 to TRBJ2-3, with D hard to call. The CDR3 has 15 amino acids. CDR1 and CDR2 (germline): MNHEY, SMNVEV (reference sequence). V was cut by 4 bases and J by 0 bases, with 11 bases left in between. The CDR3 DNA sequence: TGTGCCAGCAGTTCAGCTCTACGTAGCACAGATACGCAGTATTTT. The encoded protein is CASSSALRSTDTQYF.

This clonotype has ten or more counts. The CDR3 loop is CASSLGDHTGELFF. Written as DNA, the CDR3 is TGTGCCAGCAGCCTGGGAGACCACACCGGGGAGCTGTTTTTT. The V and J genes are TRBV3-1 and TRBJ2-2; tentatively, D is TRBD2 (5 bases). The V gene's germline CDR1 is LGHDT and CDR2 YNNKEL (reference sequence). The CDR3 covers 14 residues. V gave up 4 bases and J gave up 3 bases, with 9 bases separating them.

In this sample, this clonotype turned up many times. This chain links TRBV11-2 with TRBJ1-2; D uncertain. Germline V gene data show CDR1 as SGHAT and CDR2 as FQNNGV. The V and J ends lost 2 bases and 5 bases respectively, with 12 bases between them. The CDR3 covers 14 residues. The DNA of the CDR3 is TGTGCCAGCAGCTTAACTAGGAGGGATTATGGCTACACCTTC. It is translated as CASSLTRRDYGYTF.

This chain uses TRBV24-1 with TRBJ2-2, with TRBD2 matching 9 bases. V lost 6 bases to trimming and J lost 4 bases; unmatched junction nucleotides: 5. The CDR3 runs to 15 residues. The V gene's germline CDR1 is KGHDR and CDR2 SFDVKD. As DNA, the CDR3 is TGTGCCACCAGTCCGGGGACTAGCCCCACCGGGGAGCTGTTTTTT. It yields the protein CATSPGTSPTGELFF.

This clonotype has at least ten counts. The chain recombines TRBV6-2 or TRBV6-3 with TRBJ2-7; no reliable D call. The V end was cut by 4 bases, the J end by 4 bases, with 14 bases between. The CDR3 is 14 amino acids. In germline, CDR1 is MNHEY, CDR2 SVGEGT. The CDR3 loop reads CASSSSYGAYEQYF. CDR3 sequence (DNA): TGTGCCAGCAGTTCCTCCTACGGAGCTTACGAGCAGTACTTC.

The V and J genes are TRBV7-9 and TRBJ2-7; maybe TRBD2 (9 bases). From germline, CDR1 is SEHNR and CDR2 FQNEAQ (reference sequence). The CDR3 spans 17 residues. V was shortened by 5 bases and J by 4 bases, with 24 bases between the two germline ends. The CDR3 protein is CASSGTGGGREGYEQYF. The CDR3 DNA sequence: TGTGCCAGCAGCGGGACAGGTGGGGGGCGGGAGGGATACGAGCAGTACTTC.

This clonotype was observed many times. The rearrangement uses TRBV3-1 and TRBJ2-1; D remains ambiguous. Germline V gene data show CDR1 as LGHDT and CDR2 as YNNKEL (reference sequence). The CDR3 loop spans 16 amino acids. V was trimmed by 3 bases and J by 3 bases, leaving 15 bases between them. CDR3 coding DNA: TGTGCCAGCAGCCACGGAAACACCTGGAGCTACAATGAGCAGTTCTTC. Translated: CASSHGNTWSYNEQFF.

V gene TRBV24-1 combines with J gene TRBJ2-5; 8 bases are a match to TRBD1. V was clipped by 3 bases and J by 5 bases; unmatched bases: 7. From germline, CDR1 is KGHDR and CDR2 SFDVKD. This CDR3 has 15 residues. CDR3 nucleotide sequence: TGTGCCACCAGTGATCCGCAGGGGGCAGGGGAGACCCAGTACTTC. This encodes CATSDPQGAGETQYF.

This clonotype was counted at least ten times. This sequence joins TRBV18 and TRBJ2-3; possible D gene TRBD2, 6 bases. The CDR3 totals 15 residues. The germline V gene has CDR1 KGHSH and CDR2 LQKENI. V was cut by 7 bases and J by 0 bases, with 14 bases left in between. The CDR3 DNA sequence: TGTGCCAGCTACGCGGGGTCACCCAGCACAGATACGCAGTATTTT. Its protein is CASYAGSPSTDTQYF.

The chain recombines TRBV20-1 with TRBJ2-1; no clear D gene. Per the germline V gene, CDR1 is DFQATT and CDR2 is SNEGSKA (reference sequence). This CDR3 is 12 amino acids long. The ends were cut back, 6 bases at V and 6 bases at J, with 12 bases in the middle. CDR3 sequence reads: CSAQRTVNEQFF. CDR3 nucleotide sequence: TGCAGTGCCCAAAGAACGGTCAATGAGCAGTTCTTC.

The rearrangement links TRBV19 to TRBJ1-5; D may be TRBD1 (5 bases). The germline CDR1 and CDR2 sequences are LNHDA and SQIVND (reference sequence). V was shortened by 5 bases and J by 3 bases, with 11 bases between the two germline ends. The CDR3 is 14 residues long. CDR3 sequence reads: CASSPGRNNQPQHF. The CDR3 bases are TGTGCCAGTAGTCCGGGACGGAACAATCAGCCCCAGCATTTT.

This clonotype was detected ten times or more. The rearrangement links TRBV6-5 to TRBJ2-7; TRBD1 is a possible D gene (6 bases). This CDR3 contains 15 residues. V was pared by 2 bases and J by 3 bases, with 14 bases between. Germline CDR1 and CDR2: MNHEY and SVGAGI. CDR3 DNA sequence: TGTGCCAGCAGTTACGAGGACAGAGGGGGCTACGAGCAGTACTTC. Its protein is CASSYEDRGGYEQYF.

The chain has TRBV2 and TRBJ2-2; D perhaps matches TRBD2 (5 bases). CDR1 SNHLY and CDR2 FYNNEI come from the germline V gene. The CDR3 covers 17 residues. V was shortened by 6 bases and J by 3 bases, with 20 bases between the two germline ends. In DNA form, the CDR3 reads TGTGCCAGCAGGATACGGGCGTTCGTCGGGGACACCGGGGAGCTGTTTTTT. The encoded protein is CASRIRAFVGDTGELFF.

Remarks on this clonotype: Germline is not matched at one junction end, which may reflect a read error. This chain uses TRBV20-1 with TRBJ2-1, with a tentative D call TRBD2 (6 bases). Germline-derived CDR1 and CDR2 are DFQATT and SNEGSKA (reference sequence). The CDR3 contains 14 residues. The CDR3 DNA reads TGCGGTGCTAGTGGGCGGGGATCCTACAATGAGCAGTTCTTC. This encodes CGASGRGSYNEQFF.

V usage is TRBV5-6 and J usage is TRBJ2-1; unclear D gene. The CDR3 sequence is 13 residues long. The V end was cut by 7 bases, the J end by 7 bases, with 15 bases between. The germline gives CDR1 SGHDT, CDR2 YYEEEE. CDR3 sequence reads: CASVPPGKNEQFF. The CDR3 DNA reads TGTGCCAGCGTACCGCCCGGCAAAAATGAGCAGTTCTTC.

The chain has TRBV6-7 and TRBJ1-5, with 10 bases matching TRBD1. TRBV6-7 is annotated as an ORF whose role is uncertain. J gave up 7 bases and V 6 bases, and 6 bases lay outside the gene matches. The CDR3 covers 14 residues. The CDR3 DNA sequence: TGTGCCAGCAGGGGGGACAGGGGAGAACAGCCCCAGCATTTT. It codes for CASRGDRGEQPQHF.

This clonotype showed up just once. The rearrangement uses TRBV6-2 or TRBV6-3 and TRBJ1-5; D call uncertain. The germline V and J ends were trimmed by 2 bases and 1 base, with 6 bases remaining between them. CDR3 size: 14 residues. The V gene's germline CDR1 is MNHEY and CDR2 SVGEGT. The CDR3 here is CASSYAQSNQPQHF. In DNA, the CDR3 is TGTGCCAGCAGTTACGCGCAAAGCAATCAGCCCCAGCATTTT.

This chain connects TRBV30 to TRBJ2-2; D unclear. CDR1 is GTSNPN, CDR2 SVGIG, per germline (reference sequence). The CDR3 contains 16 residues. Between the trimmed V and J ends, which lost 2 bases and 3 bases, there was a span of 16 bases. As DNA, the CDR3 is TGTGCCTGGAGTCGCCGGGCCCTATCTGACACCGGGGAGCTGTTTTTT. Its protein is CAWSRRALSDTGELFF.

This clonotype was counted many times. The chain couples TRBV30 to TRBJ2-3; possibly TRBD1 for D (5 bases). The ends were cut back, 0 bases at V and 1 base at J, with 11 bases in the middle. Germline V CDR1 and CDR2: GTSNPN, SVGIG (reference sequence). This CDR3 has 15 amino acids. The CDR3, as DNA: TGTGCCTGGAGTGTTCTGGCCAGGGGCACAGATACGCAGTATTTT. Translation gives CAWSVLARGTDTQYF.

This chain joins TRBV7-9 and TRBJ2-7, with 9 bases matching TRBD1. The V gene end was trimmed by 4 bases and the J gene end by 2 bases; junction bases not matched to a gene: 9. This CDR3 contains 16 residues. Per germline, CDR1 SEHNR and CDR2 FQNEAQ (reference sequence). The DNA of the CDR3 is TGTGCCAGCAGCTCGGGTGGACAGGGGACAGCCTACGAGCAGTACTTC. Translating gives CASSSGGQGTAYEQYF.

In its sample, this clonotype was seen many times. J is TRBJ2-3 and V is TRBV6-1; 9 bases map to TRBD1. Per germline, CDR1 MNHNS and CDR2 SASEGT. Trimming removed 3 bases from V and 5 bases from J; junction bases left unmatched: 12. This CDR3 contains 17 residues. CDR3 in amino acids: CASSDQLRDRVRDTQYF. CDR3 in DNA: TGTGCCAGCAGTGACCAACTCCGGGACAGGGTCAGAGATACGCAGTATTTT.

This clonotype has at least ten counts. This sequence joins TRBV24-1 and TRBJ1-2; maybe TRBD1 (6 bases). V dropped 4 bases and J dropped 7 bases, with 12 bases sitting between them. The CDR3 consists of 13 residues. The germline V gene encodes CDR1 KGHDR and CDR2 SFDVKD. The CDR3: CATSETGFRGYTF. CDR3 bases: TGTGCCACCAGTGAAACAGGGTTTCGTGGCTACACCTTC.

With regard to this clonotype: Since the CDR3 does not end with the conserved phenylalanine or tryptophan, this likely comes from a read error. The CDR3 DNA follows: TGCGCCAGCAGCTTGGATACGGGAGGAAACACCGGGGAGCTGTTTCTT. Protein product: CASSLDTGGNTGELFL. This chain links TRBV5-1 with TRBJ2-2, with 7 bases aligning to TRBD2. CDR3 size: 16 residues. V gave up 0 bases and J gave up 2 bases; unmatched junction bases: 4. Germline V lookup: CDR1 SGHRS, CDR2 YFSETQ.